This is a list of T cell receptor beta chains from one sample in a study of shared clonotypes between healthy human individuals. Libraries were prepared by immunoSEQ multiplex PCR; TCRdb keeps only in-frame clonotypes and omits some of them. The sample contains about 480,000 clones, 70% to 80% of which appear only once. The sequenced material came from PBMCs. Every receptor here comes from a woman between 40 and 50 years old in good health. Some clones in this sample may be carry-over from other donors' samples. Each CDR3 is given with its conserved first and last residue. Fields, in order: D gene, V gene, J gene, clone size, CDR3 protein, CDR3 DNA. D genes are given only for firm matches. Clone size, where shown, is once, few, many, or a class for clones that have expanded.

>-|TRBV29-1|TRBJ2-7|-
CSVEDTTLYEQYF
TGCAGCGTTGAAGATACTACCCTCTACGAGCAGTACTTC
>-|TRBV30|TRBJ2-1|-
CAWSGPNEQFF
TGTGCCTGGAGTGGCCCCAATGAGCAGTTCTTC
>TRBD1|TRBV5-1|TRBJ1-1|-
CASSLWTGKDTEAFF
TGCGCCAGCAGCCTATGGACAGGGAAGGACACTGAAGCTTTCTTT
>-|TRBV5-3|TRBJ1-4|-
CARSWGASNEKLFF
TGTGCCAGAAGCTGGGGGGCTTCTAATGAAAAACTGTTTTTT
>-|TRBV4-2|TRBJ2-7|-
CASSRKEEGGYEQYF
TGTGCCAGCAGCCGAAAGGAGGAGGGGGGCTACGAGCAGTACTTC
>TRBD2|TRBV7-3|TRBJ2-5|-
CASSLGGRDQETQYF
TGTGCCAGCAGCTTAGGGGGGAGGGACCAAGAGACCCAGTACTTC
>-|TRBV2|TRBJ2-5|-
CASTTGMEETQYF
TGTGCCAGCACCACAGGGATGGAAGAGACCCAGTACTTC
>-|TRBV25-1|TRBJ2-7|-
CASSITPLSYEQYF
TGTGCCAGCAGTATTACCCCACTATCATACGAGCAGTACTTC
>-|TRBV19|TRBJ2-3|-
CASSPRSGVTDTQYF
TGTGCCAGTAGCCCGAGGTCTGGGGTTACAGATACGCAGTATTTT
>-|TRBV21-1|TRBJ1-1|few
CASSNPHWNTEAFF
TGTGCCAGCAGCAACCCTCACTGGAACACTGAAGCTTTCTTT
>-|TRBV7-3|TRBJ2-5|once
CASSLMAATQYF
TGTGCCAGCAGCTTAATGGCGGCGACCCAGTACTTC
>-|TRBV9|TRBJ2-6|-
CASSGRFSGANVLTF
TGTGCCAGCAGCGGCCGGTTCTCTGGGGCCAACGTCCTGACTTTC
>TRBD2|TRBV11-2|TRBJ2-3|-
CASSSSGGSGTYTDTQYF
TGTGCCAGCAGCTCTAGTGGGGGGAGCGGGACCTACACAGATACGCAGTATTTT
>-|TRBV6-6|TRBJ2-7|-
CASTRTGPTYEQYF
TGTGCCAGCACCCGAACAGGGCCGACCTACGAGCAGTACTTC
>-|TRBV27|TRBJ2-7|-
CASSLRRLGSYEQYF
TGTGCCAGCAGTTTGCGACGGTTAGGCTCCTACGAGCAGTACTTC
>-|TRBV27|TRBJ2-1|once
CASSSPQWPYNEQFF
TGTGCCAGCAGTTCCCCACAGTGGCCCTACAATGAGCAGTTCTTC
>-|TRBV10-1|TRBJ2-5|-
CASSALGQFPSQETQYF
TGCGCCAGCAGTGCACTCGGACAGTTCCCGAGCCAAGAGACCCAGTACTTC
>-|TRBV6-4|TRBJ2-1|-
CASSVIGSPYNEQFF
TGTGCCAGCAGTGTTATCGGGAGTCCCTACAATGAGCAGTTCTTC
>TRBD2|TRBV7-2|TRBJ2-7|-
CASSLGLAGEQYF
TGTGCCAGCAGCCTCGGACTAGCGGGAGAGCAGTACTTC
>-|TRBV15|TRBJ2-1|-
CATSRESSYNEQFF
TGTGCCACCAGCAGGGAAAGCTCCTACAATGAGCAGTTCTTC
>-|TRBV30|TRBJ2-7|few
CACRGRASSYEQYF
TGTGCCTGTAGGGGGAGGGCCAGCTCCTACGAGCAGTACTTC
>-|TRBV19|TRBJ1-2|-
CASSIDRFLGAGYGYTF
TGTGCCAGTAGTATAGATCGCTTCCTGGGCGCCGGCTATGGCTACACCTTC
>-|TRBV7-8|TRBJ2-2|-
CASSYARLATGELFF
TGTGCCAGCAGCTACGCCCGGCTAGCCACCGGGGAGCTGTTTTTT
>-|TRBV29-1|TRBJ2-7|once
CSVGKGGEQYF
TGCAGCGTCGGGAAGGGAGGAGAGCAGTACTTC
>TRBD2|TRBV4-1|TRBJ2-2|-
CASSQVYAASGRNTGELFF
TGCGCCAGCAGCCAAGTTTATGCGGCTAGCGGGAGGAACACCGGGGAGCTGTTTTTT
>TRBD1|TRBV2|TRBJ2-3|-
CASSEGQPSTDTQYF
TGTGCCAGCAGTGAGGGACAGCCTAGCACAGATACGCAGTATTTT
>-|TRBV10-1|TRBJ2-7|-
CASSEGYEQYF
TGCGCCAGCAGTGAGGGGTACGAGCAGTACTTC
>-|TRBV6-5|TRBJ2-2|-
CASSYDRSALTGELFF
TGTGCCAGCAGTTACGATAGAAGCGCTCTCACCGGGGAGCTGTTTTTT
>-|TRBV5-4|TRBJ2-1|once
CASSGSLRTSYNEQFF
TGTGCCAGCAGCGGCAGTTTGCGGACCTCCTACAATGAGCAGTTCTTC
>-|TRBV5-1|TRBJ2-3|-
CASSLEGGGPPDTQYF
TGCGCCAGCAGCTTGGAAGGGGGAGGGCCCCCAGATACGCAGTATTTT
>TRBD2|TRBV7-2|TRBJ2-5|-
CASSLGLAGRQETQYF
TGTGCCAGCAGCTTAGGGCTAGCGGGACGCCAAGAGACCCAGTACTTC
>TRBD1|TRBV5-4|TRBJ2-5|-
CASSSPGQKETQYF
TGTGCCAGCAGCTCACCGGGACAGAAAGAGACCCAGTACTTC
>-|TRBV14|TRBJ1-5|-
CASSQGEGQPQHF
TGTGCCAGCAGCCAAGGGGAGGGGCAGCCCCAGCATTTT
>-|TRBV19|TRBJ1-5|-
CASRFLEREPQHF
TGTGCCAGTAGATTCCTTGAGCGGGAGCCCCAGCATTTT
>-|TRBV7-2|TRBJ2-5|once
CASSLQGETQYF
TGTGCCAGCAGCTTACAGGGAGAGACCCAGTACTTC
>-|TRBV28|TRBJ1-2|-
CASSLAVFYGYTF
TGTGCCAGCAGTTTGGCAGTCTTCTATGGCTACACCTTC
>TRBD1|TRBV9|TRBJ1-1|-
CASSGPGQGSDTEAFF
TGTGCCAGCAGCGGGCCGGGACAGGGATCGGACACTGAAGCTTTCTTT
>-|TRBV10-2|TRBJ1-2|-
CASSEQNNGYTF
TGCGCCAGCAGTGAACAGAACAATGGCTACACCTTC
>-|TRBV4-2|TRBJ2-2|-
CASSPRAGANTGELFF
TGTGCCAGCAGCCCCCGGGCGGGTGCGAACACCGGGGAGCTGTTTTTT
>TRBD1|TRBV5-6|TRBJ2-7|-
CASSWGRGSEQYF
TGTGCCAGCAGCTGGGGCAGGGGGAGTGAGCAGTACTTC
>-|TRBV2|TRBJ2-7|few
CASSEVTEQYF
TGTGCCAGCAGTGAAGTGACCGAGCAGTACTTC
>-|TRBV7-3|TRBJ2-7|-
CASSLTFASEQYF
TGTGCCAGCAGCTTAACCTTCGCCTCCGAGCAGTACTTC
>TRBD2|TRBV28|TRBJ2-7|-
CASSPPLAGTYEQYF
TGTGCCAGCAGCCCCCCCCTAGCGGGTACCTACGAGCAGTACTTC
>TRBD1|TRBV7-2|TRBJ2-7|few
CASSTAGTGLSYEQYF
TGTGCCAGCAGCACCGCCGGGACAGGGCTCTCCTACGAGCAGTACTTC